The clone carrying this T cell receptor (beta chain) appeared many times. The entry originates in a study of blood T cells in healthy people across ages. PCR was performed a second time for about 7 to 11 cycles using a sample-barcoded 5' primer and a J-beta primer mix. TCRdb ran MiXCR on the 5' RACE reads and lists one entry per CDR3 protein. The table lists 920,000 or so distinct CDR3 sequences, more than 40% of them singletons, with over 15% in the top ten. Peripheral blood was drawn, around 9.4 milliliters per donor. The specimen sequenced was blood. The sequence was collected from a woman in her sixties in good health.

The CDR3 DNA follows: TGCGCCAGCAGCTGGACTAGCGGGAGATTGGATACGCAGTATTTT. This gives the protein CASSWTSGRLDTQYF. The chain employs TRBV5-1 and TRBJ2-3; 13 nucleotides line up with TRBD2. There are 15 residues in the CDR3. Trimming at V came to 3 bases and at J to 6 bases, leaving 4 bases not matched to a gene. Per the germline V gene, CDR1 is SGHRS and CDR2 is YFSETQ.